This T cell receptor beta chain was sequenced in a study of blood T cell repertoires in COVID-19. Study background: The study drew acute and convalescent COVID-19 samples from the United States, Italy and Spain. PBMCs, B-cell-depleted T cells, or T cells provided the cDNA or gDNA that made up the material.

In the original analysis: Scientists estimated how many nucleated cells there were by amplifying reference gene primers. Measured with immunoSEQ multiplex PCR; TCRdb has only the in-frame clones, and not every one. The DNA gave D and trimming, while V, J and clone size come from that table. The sample holds over 200,000 clones, roughly nine tenths seen once. CDR3 length equals 13 residues. Per germline, CDR1 SQVTM and CDR2 ANQGSEA. The sequence came from a man in his 60s who had recovered from COVID-19. The genes are TRBV29-1 and TRBJ2-1; the match to TRBD2 covers 8 bases. Sequenced: peripheral blood. CDR3: CGTKRGTYNEQFF. CDR3 bases: TGCGGAACTAAGCGGGGGACCTACAATGAGCAGTTCTTC.